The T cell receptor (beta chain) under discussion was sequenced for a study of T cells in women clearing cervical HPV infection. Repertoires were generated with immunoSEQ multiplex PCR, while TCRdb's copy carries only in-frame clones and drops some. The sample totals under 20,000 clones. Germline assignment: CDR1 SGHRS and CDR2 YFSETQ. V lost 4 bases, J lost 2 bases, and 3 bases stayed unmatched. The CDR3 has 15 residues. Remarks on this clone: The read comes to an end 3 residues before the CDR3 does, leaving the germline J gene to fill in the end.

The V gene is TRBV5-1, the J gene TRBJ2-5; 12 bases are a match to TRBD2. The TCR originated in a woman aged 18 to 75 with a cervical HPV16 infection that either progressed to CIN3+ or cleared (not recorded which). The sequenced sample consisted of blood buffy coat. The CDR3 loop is CASSGGTSGQETQYF. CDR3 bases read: TGCGCCAGCAGCGGGGGGACTAGCGGGCAAGAGACC.